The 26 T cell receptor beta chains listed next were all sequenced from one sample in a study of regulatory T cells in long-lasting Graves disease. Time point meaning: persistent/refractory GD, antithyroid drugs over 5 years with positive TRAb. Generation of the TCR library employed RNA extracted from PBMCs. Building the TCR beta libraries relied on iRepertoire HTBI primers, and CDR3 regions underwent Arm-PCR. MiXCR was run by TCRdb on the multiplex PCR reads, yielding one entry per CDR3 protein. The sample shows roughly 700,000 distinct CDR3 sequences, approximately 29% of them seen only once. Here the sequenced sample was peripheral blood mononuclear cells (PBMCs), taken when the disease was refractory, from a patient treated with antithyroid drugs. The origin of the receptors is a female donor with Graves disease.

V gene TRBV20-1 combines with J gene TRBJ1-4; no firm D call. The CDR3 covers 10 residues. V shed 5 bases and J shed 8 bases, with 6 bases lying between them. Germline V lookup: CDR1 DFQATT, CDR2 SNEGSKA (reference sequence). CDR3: CSAGEEKLFF. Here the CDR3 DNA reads TGCAGTGCTGGGGAAGAAAAACTGTTTTTT.

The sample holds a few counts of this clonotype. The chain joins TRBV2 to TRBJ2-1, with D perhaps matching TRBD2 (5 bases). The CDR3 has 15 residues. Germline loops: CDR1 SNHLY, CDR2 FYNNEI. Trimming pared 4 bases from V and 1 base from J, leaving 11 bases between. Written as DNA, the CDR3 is TGTGCCAGCAGTGCCCAGCGGAGTTCCTACAATGAGCAGTTCTTC. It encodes CASSAQRSSYNEQFF.

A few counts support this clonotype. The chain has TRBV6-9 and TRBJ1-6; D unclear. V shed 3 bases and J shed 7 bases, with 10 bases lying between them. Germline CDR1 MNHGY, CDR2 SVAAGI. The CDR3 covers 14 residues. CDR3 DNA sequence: TGTGCCAGCAGTTACTCAGGAGAAAATTCACCCCTCCACTTT. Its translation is CASSYSGENSPLHF.

CDR3 DNA: TGTGCCAGCAGCTTTGCGCGTTCCCAGCCCCAGCATTTT. It codes for CASSFARSQPQHF. The chain carries TRBV7-2 and TRBJ1-5; D call uncertain. Per the germline V gene, CDR1 is SGHTA and CDR2 is FQGNSA. V was pared by 3 bases and J by 7 bases, with 10 bases between. The CDR3 has 13 amino acids.

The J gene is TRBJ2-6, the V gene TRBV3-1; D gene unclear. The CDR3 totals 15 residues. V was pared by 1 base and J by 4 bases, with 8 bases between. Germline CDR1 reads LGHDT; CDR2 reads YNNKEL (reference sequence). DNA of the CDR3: TGTGCCAGCAGCCAAGGGCTCGCCGGGGCCAACGTCCTGACTTTC. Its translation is CASSQGLAGANVLTF.

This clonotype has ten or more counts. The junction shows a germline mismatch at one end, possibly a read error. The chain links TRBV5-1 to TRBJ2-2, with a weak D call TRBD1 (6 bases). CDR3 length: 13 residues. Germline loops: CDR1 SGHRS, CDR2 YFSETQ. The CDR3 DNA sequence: TGTGCCAGCAGCTCACAGGGAGCCGGGGAGCTGTTTTTT. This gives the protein CASSSQGAGELFF.

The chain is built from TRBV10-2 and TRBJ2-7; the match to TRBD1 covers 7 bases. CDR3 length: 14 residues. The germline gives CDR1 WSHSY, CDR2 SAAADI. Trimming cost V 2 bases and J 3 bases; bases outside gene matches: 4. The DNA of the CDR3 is TGCGCCAGCAGTGAGAAGGGGGCCTACTACGAGCAGTACTTC. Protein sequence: CASSEKGAYYEQYF.

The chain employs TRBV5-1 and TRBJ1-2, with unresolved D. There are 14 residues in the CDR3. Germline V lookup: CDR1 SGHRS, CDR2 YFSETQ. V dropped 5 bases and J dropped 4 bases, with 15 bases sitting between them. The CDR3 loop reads CASRSDGVTYGYTF. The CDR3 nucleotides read TGCGCCAGCAGATCCGACGGGGTTACCTATGGCTACACCTTC.

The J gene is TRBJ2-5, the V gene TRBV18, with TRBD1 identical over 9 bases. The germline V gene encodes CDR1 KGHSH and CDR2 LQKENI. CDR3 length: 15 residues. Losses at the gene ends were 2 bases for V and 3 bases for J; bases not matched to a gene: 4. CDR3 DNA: TGTGCCAGCTCACCATTGAGGACAGGGGAAGAGACCCAGTACTTC. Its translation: CASSPLRTGEETQYF.

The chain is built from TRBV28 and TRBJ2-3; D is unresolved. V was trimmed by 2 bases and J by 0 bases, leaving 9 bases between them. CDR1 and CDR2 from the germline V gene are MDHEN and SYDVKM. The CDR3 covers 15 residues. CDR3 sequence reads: CASSLLVSSTDTQYF. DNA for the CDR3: TGTGCCAGCAGTTTACTGGTCTCTAGCACAGATACGCAGTATTTT.

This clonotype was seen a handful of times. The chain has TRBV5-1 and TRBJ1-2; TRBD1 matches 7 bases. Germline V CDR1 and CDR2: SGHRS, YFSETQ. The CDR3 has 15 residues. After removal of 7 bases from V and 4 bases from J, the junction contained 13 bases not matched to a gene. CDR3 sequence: CASGDQTGTFYGYTF. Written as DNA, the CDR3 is TGCGCCAGCGGGGACCAGACAGGGACCTTCTATGGCTACACCTTC.

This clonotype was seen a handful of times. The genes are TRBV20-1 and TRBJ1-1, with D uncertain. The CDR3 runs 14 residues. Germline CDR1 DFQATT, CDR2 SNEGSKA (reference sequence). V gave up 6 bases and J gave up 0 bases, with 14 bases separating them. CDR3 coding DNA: TGCAGTGCCGGGCGGTCAAGGATGAACACTGAAGCTTTCTTT. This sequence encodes CSAGRSRMNTEAFF.

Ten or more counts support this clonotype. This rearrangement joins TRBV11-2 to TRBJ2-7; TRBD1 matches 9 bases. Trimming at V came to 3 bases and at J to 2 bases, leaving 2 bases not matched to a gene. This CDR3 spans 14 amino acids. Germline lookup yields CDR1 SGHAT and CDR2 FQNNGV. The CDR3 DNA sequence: TGTGCCAGCAGCTTTGGGACAGGGACCTACGAGCAGTACTTC. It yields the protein CASSFGTGTYEQYF. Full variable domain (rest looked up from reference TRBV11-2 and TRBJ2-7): EAGVAQSPRYKIIEKRQSVAFWCNPISGHATLYWYQQILGQGPKLLIQFQNNGVVDDSQLPKDRFSAERLKGVDSTLKIQPAKLEDSAVYLCASSFGTGTYEQYFGPGTRLTVT.

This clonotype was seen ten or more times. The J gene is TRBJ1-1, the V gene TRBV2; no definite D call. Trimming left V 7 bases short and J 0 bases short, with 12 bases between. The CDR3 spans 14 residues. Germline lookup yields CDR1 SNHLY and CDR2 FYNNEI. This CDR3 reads CASIHGSLNTEAFF. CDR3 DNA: TGTGCCAGCATTCATGGGAGTTTGAACACTGAAGCTTTCTTT.

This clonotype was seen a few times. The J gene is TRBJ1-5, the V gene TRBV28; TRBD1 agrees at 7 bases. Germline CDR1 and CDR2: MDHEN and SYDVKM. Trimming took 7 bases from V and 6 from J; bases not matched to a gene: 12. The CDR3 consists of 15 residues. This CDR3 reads CASTPDRKVSQPQHF. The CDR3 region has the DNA TGTGCCAGCACCCCGGACAGGAAAGTAAGTCAGCCCCAGCATTTT.

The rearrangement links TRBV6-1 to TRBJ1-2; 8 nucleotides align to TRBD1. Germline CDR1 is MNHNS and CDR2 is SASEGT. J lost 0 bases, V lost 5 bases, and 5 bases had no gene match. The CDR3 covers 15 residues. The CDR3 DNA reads TGTGCCAGCAGTATTTGGACAGGGTCTAACTATGGCTACACCTTC. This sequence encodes CASSIWTGSNYGYTF.

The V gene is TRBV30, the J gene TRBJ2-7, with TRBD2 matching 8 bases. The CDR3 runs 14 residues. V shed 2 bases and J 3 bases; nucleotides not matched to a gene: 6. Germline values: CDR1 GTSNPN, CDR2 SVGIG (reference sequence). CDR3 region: CAWSLRAGVYEQYF. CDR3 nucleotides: TGTGCCTGGAGTCTACGAGCGGGAGTCTACGAGCAGTACTTC.

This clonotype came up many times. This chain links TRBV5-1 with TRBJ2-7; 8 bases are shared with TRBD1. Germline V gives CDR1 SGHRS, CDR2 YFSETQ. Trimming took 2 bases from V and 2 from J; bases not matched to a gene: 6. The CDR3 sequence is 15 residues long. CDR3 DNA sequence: TGCGCCAGCAGCTTCCAGGGGGCGGCAACCTACGAGCAGTACTTC. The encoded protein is CASSFQGAATYEQYF.

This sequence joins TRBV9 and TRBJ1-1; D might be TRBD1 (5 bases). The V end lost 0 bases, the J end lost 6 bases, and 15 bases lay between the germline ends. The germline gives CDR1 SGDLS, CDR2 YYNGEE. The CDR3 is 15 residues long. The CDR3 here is CASSVAGGGVAEAFF. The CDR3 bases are TGTGCCAGCAGCGTAGCTGGGGGAGGGGTCGCTGAAGCTTTCTTT.

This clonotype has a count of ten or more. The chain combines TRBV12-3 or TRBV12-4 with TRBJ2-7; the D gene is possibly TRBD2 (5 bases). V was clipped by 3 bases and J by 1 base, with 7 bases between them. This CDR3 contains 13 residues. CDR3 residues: CASSFRGSYEQYF. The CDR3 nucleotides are TGTGCCAGCAGTTTCCGAGGGTCCTACGAGCAGTACTTC.

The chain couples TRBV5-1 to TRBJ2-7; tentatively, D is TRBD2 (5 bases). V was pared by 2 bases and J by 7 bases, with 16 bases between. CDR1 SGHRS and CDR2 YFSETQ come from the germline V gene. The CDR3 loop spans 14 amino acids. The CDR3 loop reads CASSFSTLATEQYF. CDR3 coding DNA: TGCGCCAGCAGCTTTTCTACCCTAGCTACGGAGCAGTACTTC.

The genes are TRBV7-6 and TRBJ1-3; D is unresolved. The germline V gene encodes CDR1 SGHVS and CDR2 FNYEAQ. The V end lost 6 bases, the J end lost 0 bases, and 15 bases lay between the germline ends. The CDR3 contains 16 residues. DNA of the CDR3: TGTGCCAGCAGACCCACACCGGGTAACTCTGGAAACACCATATATTTT. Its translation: CASRPTPGNSGNTIYF. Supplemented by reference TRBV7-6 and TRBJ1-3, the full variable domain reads GAGVSQSPRYKVTKRGQDVALRCDPISGHVSLYWYRQALGQGPEFLTYFNYEAQQDKSGLPNDRFSAERPEGSISTLTIQRTEQRDSAMYRCASRPTPGNSGNTIYFGEGSWLTVV.

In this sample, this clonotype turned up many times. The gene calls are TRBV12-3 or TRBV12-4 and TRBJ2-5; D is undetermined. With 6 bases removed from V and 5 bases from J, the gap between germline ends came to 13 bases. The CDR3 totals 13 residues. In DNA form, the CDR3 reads TGTGCCAGCAGACTACTGCGTGAGGAGACCCAGTACTTC. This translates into CASRLLREETQYF.

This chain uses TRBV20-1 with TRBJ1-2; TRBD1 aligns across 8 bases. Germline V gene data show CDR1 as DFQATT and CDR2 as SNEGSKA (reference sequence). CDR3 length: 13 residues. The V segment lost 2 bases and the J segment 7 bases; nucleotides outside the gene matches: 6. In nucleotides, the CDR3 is TGCAGTGCTAGATACAGGGGGGACAGTGGCTACACCTTC. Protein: CSARYRGDSGYTF.

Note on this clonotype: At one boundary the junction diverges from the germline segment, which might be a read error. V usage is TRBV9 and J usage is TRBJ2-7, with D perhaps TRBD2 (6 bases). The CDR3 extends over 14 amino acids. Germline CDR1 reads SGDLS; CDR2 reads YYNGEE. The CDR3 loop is CASGVAGEDYEQYF. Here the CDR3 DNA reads TGTGCCAGCGGCGTAGCCGGGGAGGACTACGAGCAGTACTTC.

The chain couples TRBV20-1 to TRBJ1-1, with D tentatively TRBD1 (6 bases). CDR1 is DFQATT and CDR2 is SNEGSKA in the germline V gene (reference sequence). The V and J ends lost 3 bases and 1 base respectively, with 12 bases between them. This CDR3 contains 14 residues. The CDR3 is CSASLPGQNTEAFF. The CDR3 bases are TGCAGTGCTAGTTTACCGGGACAGAACACTGAAGCTTTCTTT.